Below, 18 T cell receptor beta chains from the same sample are listed, as sequenced in a study of CD8+ T cells in alopecia areata. Once RNA had been extracted, it was reverse transcribed into cDNA to act as the sequencing template. Profiling relied on immunoSEQ multiplex PCR, and the TCRdb table lists in-frame clones only, not all of them. The sample records 90,000 to 150,000 clones, around 56% being singletons. Described treatment: oral pan-JAK inhibitor, 5-10 mg twice daily. This sample comprised CD4+ T cells sorted from blood, obtained at week 4, from a patient treated with tofacitinib. The receptors here all came from a human donor with alopecia areata.

J is TRBJ1-1 and V is TRBV7-9; tentatively, D is TRBD1 (6 bases). Germline CDR1 SEHNR, CDR2 FQNEAQ (reference sequence). Trimming took 5 bases from V and 4 from J, leaving 20 bases between them. The CDR3 extends over 16 amino acids. Here the CDR3 reads CASSGPWDTRSTEAFF. The CDR3 nucleotides read TGTGCCAGCAGCGGACCTTGGGACACCCGGAGCACTGAAGCTTTCTTT.

J is TRBJ2-7 and V is TRBV12-5; D not resolved. V shed 4 bases and J shed 5 bases, with 3 bases lying between them. The CDR3 is 10 amino acids. Germline V gene sequence: CDR1 LGHNT, CDR2 FRNRAP. CDR3 in DNA: TGTGCTAGTGGTTCCCACGAGCAGTACTTC. Translation: CASGSHEQYF.

This clone has a handful of counts. This chain links TRBV27 with TRBJ1-2; D ambiguous. Germline-derived CDR1 and CDR2 are MNHEY and SMNVEV (reference sequence). The V end was cut by 2 bases, the J end by 1 base, with 5 bases between. The CDR3 covers 13 residues. CDR3 sequence: CASSLRDNYGYTF. The CDR3 bases are TGTGCCAGCAGTTTAAGGGATAACTATGGCTACACCTTC.

This clone was seen a handful of times. The chain combines TRBV6-5 with TRBJ2-3; 7 bases agree with TRBD1. Germline V CDR1 and CDR2: MNHEY, SVGAGI. The CDR3 totals 14 residues. Trimming removed 4 bases from V and 1 base from J; junction bases left unmatched: 2. In DNA form, the CDR3 reads TGTGCCAGCAGTTTCGGGACAGGCACAGATACGCAGTATTTT. Protein sequence: CASSFGTGTDTQYF.

The chain carries TRBV6-5 and TRBJ2-7; D remains ambiguous. CDR3 size: 12 residues. Deletions cut 8 bases from V and 5 bases from J, with 13 bases between. CDR1 is MNHEY, CDR2 SVGAGI, per germline. The CDR3 DNA follows: TGTGCCAGCGGGGTGGCGATAGACGAGCAGTACTTC. It codes for CASGVAIDEQYF.

The V gene is TRBV27, the J gene TRBJ1-5; possibly TRBD1 for D (5 bases). Trimming left V 6 bases short and J 0 bases short, with 21 bases between. The CDR3 covers 18 residues. Germline V gives CDR1 MNHEY, CDR2 SMNVEV (reference sequence). CDR3 nucleotide sequence: TGTGCCAGCAGCCCTTTAAGGCAGGGCCTCTATAGCAATCAGCCCCAGCATTTT. Its protein is CASSPLRQGLYSNQPQHF.

The chain carries TRBV7-2 and TRBJ2-4; perhaps D is TRBD1 or TRBD2 (6 bases each). CDR1 is SGHTA, CDR2 FQGNSA, per germline. The CDR3 sequence is 15 residues long. Trimming removed 3 bases from V and 3 bases from J, with 12 bases in between. CDR3 nucleotides: TGTGCCAGCAGCTTGAGGGGGGCCGGCAAAAACATTCAGTACTTC. It translates to CASSLRGAGKNIQYF.

In this sample, this clone turned up a few times. This chain links TRBV7-8 with TRBJ2-5; TRBD2 might be the D (5 bases). Trimming took 1 base from V and 0 from J, leaving 6 bases between them. Germline-derived CDR1 and CDR2 are SGHVS and FQNEAQ. This CDR3 is built from 14 residues. CDR3 DNA: TGTGCCAGCAGCTTAGGAGGGTACCAAGAGACCCAGTACTTC. As protein: CASSLGGYQETQYF.

Only a few counts were recorded for this clone. The genes are TRBV4-1 and TRBJ1-5, with D possibly TRBD1 on 6 matching bases. Germline V CDR1 and CDR2: MGHRA, YSYEKL. The CDR3 sequence is 15 residues long. V lost 1 base to trimming and J lost 7 bases, with 14 bases between them. For the CDR3, the DNA is TGCGCCAGCAGCCAAGGGCAGGGGAAGGGACAGCCCCAGCATTTT. Its translation: CASSQGQGKGQPQHF.

The chain employs TRBV29-1 and TRBJ2-2; no clear D. Germline-derived CDR1 and CDR2 are SQVTM and ANQGSEA. Trimming took 0 bases from V and 1 from J, leaving 3 bases between them. This CDR3 is 13 amino acids long. The CDR3 protein is CSVEEWNTGELFF. For the CDR3, the DNA is TGCAGCGTTGAAGAATGGAACACCGGGGAGCTGTTTTTT.

The chain joins TRBV7-9 to TRBJ1-5; 7 positions match TRBD1. The CDR3 is made up of 12 amino acids. Germline V gene data show CDR1 as SEHNR and CDR2 as FQNEAQ (reference sequence). V trimming: 5 bases; J trimming: 5 bases; junction bases outside the gene matches: 0. As DNA, the CDR3 is TGTGCCAGCAGCGGACAGGATCAGCCCCAGCATTTT. Protein sequence: CASSGQDQPQHF.

The rearrangement links TRBV29-1 to TRBJ2-5; D gene ambiguous. The CDR3 runs to 12 residues. The V end lost 3 bases, the J end lost 7 bases, and 12 bases lay between the germline ends. Looked up from germline, CDR1 is SQVTM and CDR2 is ANQGSEA. CDR3 residues: CSVEDPSRTQYF. The CDR3 nucleotides read TGCAGCGTTGAGGATCCCTCAAGGACCCAGTACTTC.

V is TRBV7-8 and J is TRBJ2-3, with a tentative D call TRBD2 (6 bases). The CDR3 has 18 residues. From germline, CDR1 is SGHVS and CDR2 FQNEAQ. Between the trimmed V and J ends, which lost 5 bases and 5 bases, there was a span of 26 bases. CDR3 protein: CASSPGRMVWVRRDTQYF. The CDR3 region has the DNA TGTGCCAGCAGCCCGGGGAGGATGGTATGGGTGAGAAGAGATACGCAGTATTTT.

This clone was found once. The V gene is TRBV10-3, the J gene TRBJ2-5, with 7 bases aligning to TRBD1. The germline CDR1 and CDR2 sequences are ENHRY and SYGVKD. V lost 6 bases to trimming and J lost 2 bases; unmatched junction nucleotides: 6. This CDR3 has 14 residues. CDR3: CAIRKATGQETQYF. For the CDR3, the DNA is TGTGCCATCAGGAAAGCGACAGGGCAAGAGACCCAGTACTTC.

The sample holds one count of this clone. V usage is TRBV30 and J usage is TRBJ2-6; D not certain. Per germline, CDR1 GTSNPN and CDR2 SVGIG (reference sequence). CDR3 length: 16 amino acids. Trimming stripped 4 bases from V and 2 bases from J, with 15 bases between. The CDR3 DNA reads as TGTGCCTGGAACGAAGGGAATTTAGCTGGGGCCAACGTCCTGACTTTC. This encodes CAWNEGNLAGANVLTF. Complete variable domain (other parts from reference TRBV30 and TRBJ2-6): SQTIHQWPATLVQPVGSPLSLECTVEGTSNPNLYWYRQAAGRGLQLLFYSVGIGQISSEVPQNLSASRPQDRQFILSSKKLLLSDSGFYLCAWNEGNLAGANVLTFGAGSRLTVL.

The rearrangement uses TRBV30 and TRBJ2-3; D gene uncertain. The CDR3 runs to 12 residues. V gave up 0 bases and J gave up 7 bases, with 8 bases separating them. Germline-derived CDR1 and CDR2 are GTSNPN and SVGIG (reference sequence). The CDR3 reads CAWSVLRNTQYF. DNA for the CDR3: TGTGCCTGGAGTGTACTTCGAAATACGCAGTATTTT. The whole variable domain, remainder taken from reference TRBV30 and TRBJ2-3, is SQTIHQWPATLVQPVGSPLSLECTVEGTSNPNLYWYRQAAGRGLQLLFYSVGIGQISSEVPQNLSASRPQDRQFILSSKKLLLSDSGFYLCAWSVLRNTQYFGPGTRLTVL.

This sequence joins TRBV6-1 and TRBJ2-3; 8 bases line up with TRBD2. This CDR3 contains 15 residues. The junction had 3 bases not matched to a gene; V was cut back by 1 base and J by 3 bases. Germline V gives CDR1 MNHNS, CDR2 SASEGT. This CDR3 is CASSEVAGGTDTQYF. CDR3 in DNA: TGTGCCAGCAGTGAAGTGGCGGGAGGTACAGATACGCAGTATTTT.

The chain employs TRBV30 and TRBJ1-5; D is undetermined. With 1 base removed from V and 4 bases from J, the gap between germline ends came to 8 bases. The CDR3 covers 13 residues. Looked up from germline, CDR1 is GTSNPN and CDR2 is SVGIG (reference sequence). The CDR3 DNA is TGTGCCTGGAGTGGGGATCGGAATCAGCCCCAGCATTTT. Translated: CAWSGDRNQPQHF.